This T cell receptor beta chain was retrieved from a study of blood T cells in healthy people across ages. General study results and limits: A roughly linear age-dependent decrease characterized TCR beta diversity per million T cells. Samples with more naive T cells showed higher observed beta diversity.

This clonotype was seen many times. Its antigen is not known. Combining a sample-barcoded 5' primer with a J-beta primer mix, a second PCR ran for about 7 to 12 cycles. TCRdb passed the 5' RACE reads through MiXCR, listing each CDR3 protein once. The sample has 1.5 million to 2 million distinct CDR3 sequences, roughly 27% seen once. This CDR3 spans 14 amino acids. Germline V gene lookup returns CDR1 SQVTM and CDR2 ANQGSEA. Trimming left V 2 bases short and J 3 bases short, with 14 bases between. The TCR comes from a woman aged 25 to 39 in good health. This chain uses TRBV29-1 with TRBJ2-7, with a tentative D call TRBD2 (5 bases). The specimen sequenced was blood. The CDR3 coding sequence is TGCAGCGTTGAACTACCTGAGAGCGGCTACGAGCAGTACTTC. This sequence encodes CSVELPESGYEQYF.